This is a list of T cell receptor beta chains from one sample in a study of radiation and T cells in renal cell carcinoma. Here immunoSEQ multiplex PCR was the method, and the copy in TCRdb shows in-frame clones only, minus some. The data contain roughly 150,000 clones, roughly 87% of them singletons. The sequencing used blood, collected from a patient whose treatment included radiotherapy and nephrectomy. These receptors all come from a woman aged 50 to 60 with renal cell carcinoma. CDR3s include the opening cysteine and the closing phenylalanine or tryptophan. D genes are given only for firm matches. Clone size is stated in some rows and not others, as once, few, many or a class when expanded.

>TRBV2|13|NA|TRBJ1-2|few
CASSGDTSYGYTF
TGTGCCAGCAGTGGCGACACTTCCTATGGCTACACCTTC
>TRBV10-2|14|NA|TRBJ1-2|NA
CASSESKTVIGYTF
TGCGCCAGCAGTGAGTCGAAGACCGTCATTGGCTACACCTTC
>TRBV10-2|14|NA|TRBJ1-5|NA
CASRPAGAGQPQHF
TGCGCCAGCAGACCCGCTGGGGCAGGTCAGCCCCAGCATTTT
>TRBV6-5|14|NA|TRBJ1-3|NA
CASSRGGSGNTIYF
TGTGCCAGCAGCCGAGGGGGTTCTGGAAACACCATATATTTT
>TRBV5-6|13|NA|TRBJ1-2|NA
CASSKTVNYGYTF
TGTGCCAGCTCGAAGACAGTTAACTATGGCTACACCTTC
>TRBV11-1|13|NA|TRBJ1-1|NA
CASTPVRDTEAFF
TGTGCCAGCACGCCGGTCCGGGACACTGAAGCTTTCTTT
>TRBV18|15|TRBD1|TRBJ2-7|NA
CASSPRTGGSYEQYF
TGTGCCAGCTCGCCTCGGACAGGGGGGTCCTACGAGCAGTACTTC
>TRBV5-5|18|NA|TRBJ1-5|NA
CASSLMIRSRDGNQPQHF
TGTGCCAGCAGCTTGATGATTAGGTCCAGGGACGGCAATCAGCCCCAGCATTTT
>TRBV2|12|NA|TRBJ1-2|NA
CASSVIIGGYTF
TGTGCCAGCAGTGTTATAATTGGGGGCTACACCTTC
>TRBV19|14|NA|TRBJ2-4|NA
CASSPRMAKNIQYF
TGTGCCAGTAGCCCCCGGATGGCCAAAAACATTCAGTACTTC